This TCR beta chain was sequenced during a study of cytomegalovirus exposure and HLA in healthy donors. Study summary: Findings of an earlier analysis included about 120 million unique TCR beta sequences from roughly 180 million T cells. Whole-study findings and limits: In a later analysis, donors in an Asian-associated ancestry cluster reportedly had fewer N-insertions in productive TCRs than the cohort mean. There were some public TCRs occurring in many donors, but most TCR sequences were rare. Researchers counted roughly 150 TCR beta chains as cytomegalovirus-associated.

Remarks on this clone: Its antigen is not identified.

Amplification used 60 Vbeta primers and 13 Jbeta primers. TCRdb's copy holds only in-frame clones and misses some; the assay was immunoSEQ multiplex PCR. Here the sample spans about 160,000 clones, 70% to 80% being singletons. V was trimmed by 3 bases and J by 6 bases, leaving 9 bases between them. The CDR3 contains 12 residues. Germline V gene sequence: CDR1 SEHNR, CDR2 FQNEAQ (reference sequence). The TCR sequence derives from a woman aged 45-59 years in good health and CMV-seronegative. V is TRBV7-9 and J is TRBJ2-7; no reliable D call. Specimen: PBMCs. CDR3 residues: CASSFLFLEQYF. The CDR3 DNA reads TGTGCCAGCAGCTTTCTATTCCTCGAGCAGTACTTC.